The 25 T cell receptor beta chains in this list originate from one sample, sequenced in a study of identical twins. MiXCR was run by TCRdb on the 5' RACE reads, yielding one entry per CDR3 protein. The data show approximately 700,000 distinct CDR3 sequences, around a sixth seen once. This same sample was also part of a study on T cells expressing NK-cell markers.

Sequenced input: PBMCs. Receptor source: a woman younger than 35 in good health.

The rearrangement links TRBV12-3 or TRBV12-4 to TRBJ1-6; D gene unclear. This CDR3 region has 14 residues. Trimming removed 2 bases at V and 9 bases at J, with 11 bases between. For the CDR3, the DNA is TGTGCCAGCAGTTTAATACGGGCAATTTCACCCCTCCACTTT. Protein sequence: CASSLIRAISPLHF.

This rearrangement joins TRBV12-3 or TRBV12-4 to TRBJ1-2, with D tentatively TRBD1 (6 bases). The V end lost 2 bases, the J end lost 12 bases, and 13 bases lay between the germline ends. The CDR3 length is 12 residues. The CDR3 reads CASSLQGSGDTF. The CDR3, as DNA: TGTGCCAGCAGTTTACAGGGGAGCGGGGACACCTTC.

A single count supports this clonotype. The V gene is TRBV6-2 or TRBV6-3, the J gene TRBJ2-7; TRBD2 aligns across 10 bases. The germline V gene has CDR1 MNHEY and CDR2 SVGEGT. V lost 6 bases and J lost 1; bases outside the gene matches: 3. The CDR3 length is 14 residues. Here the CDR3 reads CASSQLAGSYEQYF. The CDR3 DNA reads TGTGCCAGCAGCCAACTAGCGGGGTCCTACGAGCAGTACTTC.

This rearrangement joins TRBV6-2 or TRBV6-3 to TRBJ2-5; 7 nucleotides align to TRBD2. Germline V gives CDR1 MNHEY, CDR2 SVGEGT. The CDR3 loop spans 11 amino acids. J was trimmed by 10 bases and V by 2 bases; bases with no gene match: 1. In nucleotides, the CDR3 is TGTGCCAGCAGTTACGCGGGGGACCAGTACTTC. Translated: CASSYAGDQYF.

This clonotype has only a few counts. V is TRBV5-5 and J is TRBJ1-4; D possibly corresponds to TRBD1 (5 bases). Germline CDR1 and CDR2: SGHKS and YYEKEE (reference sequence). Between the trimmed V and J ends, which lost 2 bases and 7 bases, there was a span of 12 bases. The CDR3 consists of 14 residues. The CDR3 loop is CASSFGRAGEKLFF. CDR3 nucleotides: TGTGCCAGCAGCTTCGGCAGGGCGGGTGAAAAACTGTTTTTT.

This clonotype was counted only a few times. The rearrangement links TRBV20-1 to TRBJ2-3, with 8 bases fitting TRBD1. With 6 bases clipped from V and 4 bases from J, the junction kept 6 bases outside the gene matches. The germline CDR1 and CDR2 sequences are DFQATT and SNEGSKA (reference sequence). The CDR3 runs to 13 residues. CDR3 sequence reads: CSAVPQGADTQYF. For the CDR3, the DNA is TGCAGTGCCGTTCCACAGGGGGCAGATACGCAGTATTTT.

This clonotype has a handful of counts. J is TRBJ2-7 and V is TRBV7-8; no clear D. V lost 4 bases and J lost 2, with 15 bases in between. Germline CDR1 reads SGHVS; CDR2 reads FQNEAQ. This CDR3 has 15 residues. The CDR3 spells CASSSSLRDPYEQYF. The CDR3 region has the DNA TGTGCCAGCAGCTCGTCTCTAAGGGATCCCTACGAGCAGTACTTC.

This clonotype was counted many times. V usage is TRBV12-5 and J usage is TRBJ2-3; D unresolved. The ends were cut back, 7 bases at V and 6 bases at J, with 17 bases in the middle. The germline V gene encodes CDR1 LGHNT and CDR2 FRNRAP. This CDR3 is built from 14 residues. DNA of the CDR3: TGTGCTAGTGCCCCCAGGTCCTTTGAGGATACGCAGTATTTT. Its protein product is CASAPRSFEDTQYF.

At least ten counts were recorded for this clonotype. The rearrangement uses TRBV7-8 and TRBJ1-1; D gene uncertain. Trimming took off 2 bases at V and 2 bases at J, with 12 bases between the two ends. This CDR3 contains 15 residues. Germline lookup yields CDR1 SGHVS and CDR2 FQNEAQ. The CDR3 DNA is TGTGCCAGCAGCTTAACGGGCAGTTATAACACTGAAGCTTTCTTT. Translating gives CASSLTGSYNTEAFF.

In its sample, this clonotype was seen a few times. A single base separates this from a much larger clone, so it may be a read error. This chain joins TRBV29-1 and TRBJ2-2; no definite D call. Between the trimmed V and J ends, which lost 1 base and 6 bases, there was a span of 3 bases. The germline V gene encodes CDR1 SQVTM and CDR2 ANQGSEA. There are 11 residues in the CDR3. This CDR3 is CSVEGAGELFF. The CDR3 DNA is TGCAGCGTTGAAGGGGCCGGGGAGCTGTTTTTT.

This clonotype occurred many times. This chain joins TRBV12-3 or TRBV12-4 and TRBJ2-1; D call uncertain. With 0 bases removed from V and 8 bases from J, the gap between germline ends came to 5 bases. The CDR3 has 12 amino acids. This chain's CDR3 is CASSLAPYEQFF. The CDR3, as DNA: TGTGCCAGCAGTTTAGCGCCCTATGAGCAGTTCTTC.

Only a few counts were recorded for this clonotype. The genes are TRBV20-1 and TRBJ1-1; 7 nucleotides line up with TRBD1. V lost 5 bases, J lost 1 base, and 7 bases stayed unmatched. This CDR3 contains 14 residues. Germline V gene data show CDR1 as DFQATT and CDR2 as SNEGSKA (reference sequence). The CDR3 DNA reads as TGCAGTGCTGGAGGACAGGTAACGAACACTGAAGCTTTCTTT. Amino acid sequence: CSAGGQVTNTEAFF.

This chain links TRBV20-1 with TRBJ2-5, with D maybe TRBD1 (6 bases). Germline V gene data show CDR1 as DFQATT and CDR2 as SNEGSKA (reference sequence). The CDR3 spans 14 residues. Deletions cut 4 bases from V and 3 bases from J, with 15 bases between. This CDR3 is CSAITGQLKETQYF. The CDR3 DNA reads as TGCAGTGCTATCACCGGACAGCTTAAAGAGACCCAGTACTTC.

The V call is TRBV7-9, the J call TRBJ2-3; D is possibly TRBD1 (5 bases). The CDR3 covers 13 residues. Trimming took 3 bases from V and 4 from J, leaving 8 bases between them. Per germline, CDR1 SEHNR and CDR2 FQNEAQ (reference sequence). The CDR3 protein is CASSFRDSDTQYF. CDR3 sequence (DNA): TGTGCCAGCAGCTTCAGGGATTCAGATACGCAGTATTTT.

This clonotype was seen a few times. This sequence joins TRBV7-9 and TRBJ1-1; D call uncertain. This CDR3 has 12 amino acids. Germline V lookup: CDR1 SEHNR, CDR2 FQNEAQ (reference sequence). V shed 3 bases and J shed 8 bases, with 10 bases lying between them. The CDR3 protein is CASSFGLSEAFF. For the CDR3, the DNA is TGTGCCAGCAGCTTTGGGTTGTCAGAAGCTTTCTTT.

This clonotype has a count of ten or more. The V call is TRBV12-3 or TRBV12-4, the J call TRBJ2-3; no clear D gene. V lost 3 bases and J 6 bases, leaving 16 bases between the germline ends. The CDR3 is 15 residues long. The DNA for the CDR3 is TGTGCCAGCAGTTTTGTCAGGACGAGCTCCGATACGCAGTATTTT. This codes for CASSFVRTSSDTQYF.

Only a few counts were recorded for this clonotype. CDR3 residues: CASSAPRDHYSGANVLTF. The CDR3 DNA reads as TGTGCCAGCAGTGCCCCTCGGGACCATTACTCTGGGGCCAACGTCCTGACTTTC. The chain uses TRBV27 and TRBJ2-6; D is tentatively TRBD1 or TRBD2 (5 bases each). Germline lookup yields CDR1 MNHEY and CDR2 SMNVEV (reference sequence). The CDR3 has 18 amino acids. V lost 5 bases to trimming and J lost 0 bases, with 17 bases between them.

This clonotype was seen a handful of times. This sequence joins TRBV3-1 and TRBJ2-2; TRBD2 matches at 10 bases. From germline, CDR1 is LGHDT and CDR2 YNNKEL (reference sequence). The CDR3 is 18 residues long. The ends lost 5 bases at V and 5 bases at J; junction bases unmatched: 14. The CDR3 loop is CASSRRPPSGGSTGELFF. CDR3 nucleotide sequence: TGTGCCAGCAGCAGGAGACCTCCTAGCGGGGGTAGTACCGGGGAGCTGTTTTTT.

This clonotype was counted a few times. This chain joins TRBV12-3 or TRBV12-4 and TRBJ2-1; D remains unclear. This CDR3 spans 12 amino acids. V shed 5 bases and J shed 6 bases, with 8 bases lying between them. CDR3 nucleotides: TGTGCCAGCAGTCAGCCCGGCAATGAGCAGTTCTTC. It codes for CASSQPGNEQFF.

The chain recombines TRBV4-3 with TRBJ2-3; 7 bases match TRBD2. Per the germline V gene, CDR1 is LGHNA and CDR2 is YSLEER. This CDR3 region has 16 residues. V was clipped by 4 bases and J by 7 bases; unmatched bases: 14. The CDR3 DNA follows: TGCGCCAGCAGCCCGGACCTGGGCGGGAGTAGGAATACGCAGTATTTT. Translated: CASSPDLGGSRNTQYF.

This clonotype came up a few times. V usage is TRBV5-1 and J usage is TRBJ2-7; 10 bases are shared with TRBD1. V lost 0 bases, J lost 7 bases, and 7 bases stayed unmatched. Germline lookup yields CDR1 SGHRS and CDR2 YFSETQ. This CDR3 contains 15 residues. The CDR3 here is CASSLEGQGTGEQYF. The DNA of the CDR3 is TGCGCCAGCAGCTTGGAGGGACAGGGGACGGGGGAGCAGTACTTC. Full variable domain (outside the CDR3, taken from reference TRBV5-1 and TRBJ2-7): KAGVTQTPRYLIKTRGQQVTLSCSPISGHRSVSWYQQTPGQGLQFLFEYFSETQRNKGNFPGRFSGRQFSNSRSEMNVSTLELGDSALYLCASSLEGQGTGEQYFGPGTRLTVT.

CDR3 protein: CASRTGYSGYEQYF. The CDR3 DNA reads as TGTGCCAGCAGAACAGGGTATAGTGGGTACGAGCAGTACTTC. The V call is TRBV6-1, the J call TRBJ2-7; TRBD1 is a possible D gene (6 bases). Deletions cut 6 bases from V and 4 bases from J, with 16 bases between. The length of the CDR3 is 14 residues. In germline, CDR1 is MNHNS, CDR2 SASEGT.

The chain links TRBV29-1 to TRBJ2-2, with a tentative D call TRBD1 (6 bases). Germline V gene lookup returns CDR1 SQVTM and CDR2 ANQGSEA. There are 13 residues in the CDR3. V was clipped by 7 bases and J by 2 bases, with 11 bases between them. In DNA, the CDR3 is TGCAGCGCCCCGGACAGAAACACCGGGGAGCTGTTTTTT. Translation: CSAPDRNTGELFF.

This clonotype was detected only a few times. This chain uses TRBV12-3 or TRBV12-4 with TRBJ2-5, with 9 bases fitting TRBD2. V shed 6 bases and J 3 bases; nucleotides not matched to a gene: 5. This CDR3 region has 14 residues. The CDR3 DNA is TGTGCCAGCAGCCTTAGCGGGAGAGAAGAGACCCAGTACTTC. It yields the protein CASSLSGREETQYF.

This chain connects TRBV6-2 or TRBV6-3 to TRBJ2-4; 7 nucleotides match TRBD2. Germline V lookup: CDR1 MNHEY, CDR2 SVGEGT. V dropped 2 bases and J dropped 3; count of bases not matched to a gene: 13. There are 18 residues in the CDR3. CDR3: CASSYGTTQMVGKNIQYF. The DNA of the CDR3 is TGTGCCAGCAGTTACGGGACTACCCAGATGGTGGGCAAAAACATTCAGTACTTC.